This paragraph reports one T cell receptor beta chain. Preparation of the TCRbeta library used unique molecular identifiers. TCRdb reanalysed the PCR reads using MiXCR and keeps one entry per CDR3 protein. This table holds around 380,000 distinct CDR3 sequences, 11% found once. These data originate in a study of T-cell reconstitution after alpha-beta-depleted transplantation in children. The V gene's germline CDR1 is SGHTA and CDR2 FQGNSA. The V segment lost 5 bases and the J segment 6 bases; nucleotides outside the gene matches: 5. The CDR3 spans 14 residues. The sequencing used PBMCs from the stem cell graft donor, collected from the stem cell graft. The chain employs TRBV7-2 and TRBJ2-7, with 12 bases fitting TRBD2. This TCR derives from a human donor who donated a stem cell graft to a child with acute myeloid leukemia. The CDR3 DNA reads TGTGCCAGCAGCCTCCGACTAGCGGGAGCCGAGCAGTACTTC. The encoded protein is CASSLRLAGAEQYF.